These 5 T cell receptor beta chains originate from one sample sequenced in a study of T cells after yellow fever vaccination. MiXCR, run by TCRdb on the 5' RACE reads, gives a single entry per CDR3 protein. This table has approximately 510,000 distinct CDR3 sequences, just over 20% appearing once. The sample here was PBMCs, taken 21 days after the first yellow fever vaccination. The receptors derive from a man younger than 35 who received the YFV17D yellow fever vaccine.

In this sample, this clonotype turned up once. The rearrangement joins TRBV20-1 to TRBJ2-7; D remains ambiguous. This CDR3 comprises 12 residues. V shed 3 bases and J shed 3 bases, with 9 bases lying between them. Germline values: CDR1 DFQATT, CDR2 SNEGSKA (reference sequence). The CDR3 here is CSASPTDYEQYV. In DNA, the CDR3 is TGCAGTGCTAGCCCGACCGACTACGAGCAGTACGTC.

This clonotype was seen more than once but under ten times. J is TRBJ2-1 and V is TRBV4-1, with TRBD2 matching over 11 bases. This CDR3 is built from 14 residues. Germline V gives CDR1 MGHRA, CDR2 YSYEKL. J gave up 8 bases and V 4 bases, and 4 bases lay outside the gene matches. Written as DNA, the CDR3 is TGCGCCAGCAGCCTAGCGGGGGGGCCTTATGAGCAGTTCTTC. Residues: CASSLAGGPYEQFF.

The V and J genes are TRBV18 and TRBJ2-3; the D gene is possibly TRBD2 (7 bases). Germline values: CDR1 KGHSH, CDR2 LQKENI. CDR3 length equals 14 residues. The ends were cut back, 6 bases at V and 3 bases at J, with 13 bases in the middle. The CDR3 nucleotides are TGTGCCAGCTCGCGAGCGGGACAAACAGATACGCAGTATTTT. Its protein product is CASSRAGQTDTQYF.

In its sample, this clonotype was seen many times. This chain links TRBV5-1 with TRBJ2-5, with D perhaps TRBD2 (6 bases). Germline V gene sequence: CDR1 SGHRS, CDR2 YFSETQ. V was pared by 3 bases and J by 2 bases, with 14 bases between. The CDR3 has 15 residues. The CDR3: CASSSTGEPQETQYF. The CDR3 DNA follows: TGCGCCAGCAGCTCGACGGGGGAACCTCAAGAGACCCAGTACTTC. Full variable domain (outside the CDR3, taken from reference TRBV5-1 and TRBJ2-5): KAGVTQTPRYLIKTRGQQVTLSCSPISGHRSVSWYQQTPGQGLQFLFEYFSETQRNKGNFPGRFSGRQFSNSRSEMNVSTLELGDSALYLCASSSTGEPQETQYFGPGTRLLVL.

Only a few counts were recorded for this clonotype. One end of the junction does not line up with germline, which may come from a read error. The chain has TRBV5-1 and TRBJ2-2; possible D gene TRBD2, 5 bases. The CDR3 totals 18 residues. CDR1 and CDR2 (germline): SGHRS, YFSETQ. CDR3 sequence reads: CASSLGNSMVRDTGELFF. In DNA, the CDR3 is TGCGCCAGCAGTTTGGGGAACTCGATGGTGAGGGACACCGGGGAGCTGTTTTTT.